A selection of T cell receptor beta chains follows, all from one sample in a study of identical twins. TCRdb reprocessed the 5' RACE reads via MiXCR and lists one record per CDR3 protein. In the table there are a few hundred thousand distinct CDR3 sequences, around 9.6% of which are singletons. A further study also used this sample, focusing on yellow fever vaccine responses in identical twins.

Material for sequencing was PBMCs. The receptor source for this set is a woman between 18 and 29 years old in good health. The CDR3 runs from the conserved cysteine through the conserved F or W. A D gene is named only where the DNA matches it firmly. Clone size is stated in some rows and not others, as once, few, many or a class when expanded.

D	V	size	J	DNA	CDR3
NA	TRBV20-1	few	TRBJ2-3	TGCAGTGCTAGAGTTCCGGCCACAGATACGCAGTATTTT	CSARVPATDTQYF
NA	TRBV21-1	many	TRBJ1-4	TGTGCCAGCAGCAAAATGTTGGACAAGTCGGAAAAACTGTTTTTT	CASSKMLDKSEKLFF
NA	TRBV5-6	few	TRBJ2-3	TGTGCCAGCAGCCACCAGGGAGACGATACGCAGTATTTT	CASSHQGDDTQYF
NA	TRBV6-6	NA	TRBJ2-3	TGTGCCAGCGGACAAGTAGCAGATACGCAGTATTTT	CASGQVADTQYF
TRBD1	TRBV6-1	few	TRBJ2-1	TGTGCCAGCACTCCGGGACAGGGCTACAATGAGCAGTTCTTC	CASTPGQGYNEQFF
NA	TRBV10-3	NA	TRBJ2-7	TGTGCCATCAGTGAGAGGGGCAGCTCCTACGAGCAGTACTTC	CAISERGSSYEQYF
NA	TRBV10-3	NA	TRBJ2-7	TGTGCCATCAGTGGGGGGGAAGGGTCAAACGAGCAGTACTTC	CAISGGEGSNEQYF
NA	TRBV12-3/TRBV12-4	few	TRBJ1-5	TGTGCCAGCAGTTCCTTCGGGGTTGGCAATCAGCCCCAGCATTTT	CASSSFGVGNQPQHF
TRBD2	TRBV7-3	NA	TRBJ2-3	TGTGCCAGCAGCTTCCTAGCGGGGGGAATAGATACGCAGTATTTT	CASSFLAGGIDTQYF
NA	TRBV4-1	many	TRBJ2-1	TGCGCCAGCAGCCAAGATCCGCCCCCGGACTACCCTCAGCAGTTCTTC	CASSQDPPPDYPQQFF
TRBD1	TRBV14	few	TRBJ1-1	TGTGCCAGCAGCCAAGCCACGGACAGGGGGAACACTGAAGCTTTCTTT	CASSQATDRGNTEAFF
NA	TRBV7-2	NA	TRBJ2-6	TGTGCCAGCAGCTTAGAAAAGGGAGCTGGGGCCAACGTCCTGACTTTC	CASSLEKGAGANVLTF
NA	TRBV6-1	few	TRBJ2-7	TGTGCCAGCAGTGAACGGCTCTCTAGCGAGCAGTACTTC	CASSERLSSEQYF
NA	TRBV29-1	few	TRBJ2-2	TGCAGCGTCGAAAGGGTAGGCACGAACACCGGGGAGCTGTTTTTT	CSVERVGTNTGELFF
TRBD1	TRBV29-1	NA	TRBJ2-7	TGCAGCGTCCTGTCCGGGACAGAGTACGAGCAGTACTTC	CSVLSGTEYEQYF